This paragraph reports one T cell receptor (beta chain). TCR alpha and beta CDR3 regions were amplified from RNA using iRepertoire nested multiplex PCR. One-step reverse transcription and amplification started from approximately 100-400 ng of tissue mRNA or PBMC total RNA. TCRdb recomputed calls from the multiplex PCR reads with MiXCR, one row per CDR3 protein. Here the sample spans approximately 140,000 distinct CDR3 sequences, roughly a quarter being singletons. This sample stems from a study of glioma-infiltrating T cells. Trimming pared 6 bases from V and 2 bases from J, leaving 13 bases between. CDR1 and CDR2 (germline): LNHDA, SQIVND (reference sequence). The CDR3 length is 14 residues.

The clonotype originates from a human donor with low-grade glioma or glioblastoma, undergoing nonglioma brain surgery, or in good health (not recorded which). This sequence joins TRBV19 and TRBJ1-2, with no clear D. Sequencing used glioma tissue, nonneoplastic brain tissue, or PBMCs (not recorded which). The CDR3 protein is CASRDGDGNYGYTF. DNA for the CDR3: TGTGCCAGTAGGGACGGAGATGGGAACTATGGCTACACCTTC. Full variable domain (missing parts from reference TRBV19 and TRBJ1-2): DGGITQSPKYLFRKEGQNVTLSCEQNLNHDAMYWYRQDPGQGLRLIYYSQIVNDFQKGDIAEGYSVSREKKESFPLTVTSAQKNPTAFYLCASRDGDGNYGYTFGSGTRLTVV.